This T cell receptor beta chain was found in a study of regulatory T cells in long-lasting Graves disease. Germline CDR1 and CDR2: SGHRS and YFSETQ. Between the trimmed V and J ends, which lost 0 bases and 3 bases, there was a span of 10 bases. CDR3 length: 14 residues. Through Arm-PCR of CDR3 regions and iRepertoire HTBI primers, TCR beta libraries were built. TCRdb re-called the multiplex PCR reads with MiXCR, one entry per CDR3 protein. The profile shows over 400,000 distinct CDR3 sequences, 14% of them singletons. Noted time point: newly diagnosed GD, antithyroid drugs for less than 3 months. Scientists built the TCR library using RNA that was extracted from PBMCs. These data are also associated with another study on T cells in Graves' hyperthyroidism and ophthalmopathy. That study adds: Researchers ran a first-round RT-PCR on the TCR CDR3 using the HTBI primer set.

The starting material was peripheral blood mononuclear cells (PBMCs), obtained at new diagnosis, from a patient treated with antithyroid drugs. The rearrangement joins TRBV5-1 to TRBJ2-7; a weak D match, TRBD2 (6 bases). This receptor was taken from a woman in her forties or fifties with Graves disease. The CDR3 is CASSLAPSDYEQYF. CDR3 coding DNA: TGCGCCAGCAGCTTGGCTCCTAGCGACTACGAGCAGTACTTC.